This TCR beta chain was sequenced during a study of shared clonotypes between healthy human individuals. For the study at large: Three plates each covered CD4 naive and memory; CD8 naive two, CD8 memory one. Study-wide findings and caveats: Only blood underwent sampling, and tissue repertoires likely differ.

Looked up from germline, CDR1 is ENHRY and CDR2 is SYGVKD. V was clipped by 4 bases and J by 4 bases; unmatched bases: 10. The CDR3 runs 16 residues. Remarks on this clone: The antigen is unknown.

Naive CD8 cells lacked CD45RO, underwent positive selection for CCR7 and left out terminally differentiated effector memory CD45RA+ cells. The material for each subset, its genomic DNA, was split evenly across several immunoSEQ plates. On sorted subsets, replicate PCRs used 150 to 250 ng DNA, or tens of thousands of T cell genomes. Repertoires were generated with immunoSEQ multiplex PCR, while TCRdb's copy carries only in-frame clones and drops some. This table holds millions of clones, approximately 94% found once. The J gene is TRBJ2-5, the V gene TRBV10-3; 9 nucleotides align to TRBD2. Sequenced sample: naive CD8+ T cells sorted from blood. The TCR originated in a man younger than 30 in good health. The CDR3 bases are TGTGCCATCAGTGGAACCGGGACTAGCTCTGGAGAGACCCAGTACTTC. Its translation is CAISGTGTSSGETQYF.